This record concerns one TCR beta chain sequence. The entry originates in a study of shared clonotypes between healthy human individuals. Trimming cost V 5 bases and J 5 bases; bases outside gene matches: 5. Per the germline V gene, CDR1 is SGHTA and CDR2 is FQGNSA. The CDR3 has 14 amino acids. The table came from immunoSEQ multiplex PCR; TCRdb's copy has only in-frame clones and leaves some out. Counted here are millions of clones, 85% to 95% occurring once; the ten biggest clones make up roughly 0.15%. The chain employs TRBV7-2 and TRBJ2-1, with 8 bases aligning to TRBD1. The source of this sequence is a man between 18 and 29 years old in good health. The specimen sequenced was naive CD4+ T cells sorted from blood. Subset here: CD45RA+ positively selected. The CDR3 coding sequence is TGTGCCAGCAGCCGCCGGACAGGGAACAATGAGCAGTTCTTC. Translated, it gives CASSRRTGNNEQFF.